The TCR beta chain described here comes from a study of blood T cell repertoires in COVID-19. On the study more broadly: Some COVID-19 samples were acute and others convalescent; all came from the United States, Italy and Spain.

The CDR3 extends over 16 amino acids. Germline V CDR1 and CDR2: LNHDA, SQIVND (reference sequence). With V trimmed by 3 bases and J by 8 bases, 13 bases remained unmatched. Method: immunoSEQ multiplex PCR; TCRdb's copy keeps in-frame clones and lacks some. The table includes roughly 220,000 clones, around 84% detected once. This TCR derives from a woman in her thirties or forties who had recovered from COVID-19. Material for sequencing was peripheral blood. This chain links TRBV19 with TRBJ1-2; 9 bases match TRBD1. CDR3: CASSITGTGSFGGYTF. Here the CDR3 DNA reads TGTGCCAGTAGTATTACCGGGACAGGGAGTTTCGGGGGCTACACCTTC.